This TCR beta chain is from a study of T cell responses to AZD1222 COVID-19 vaccine. The ends lost 5 bases at V and 8 bases at J; junction bases unmatched: 10. Germline V lookup: CDR1 LGHDT, CDR2 YNNKEL (reference sequence). CDR3 size: 15 residues. Some clones are missing from TCRdb's copy, which holds only in-frame ones; the method was immunoSEQ multiplex PCR. Here the sample spans 100,000 to 120,000 clones, about 86% being singletons. The chain combines TRBV3-1 (or the pseudogene TRBV3-2) with TRBJ1-3, with TRBD1 matching over 9 bases. The sample consisted of peripheral blood, taken on day 0 of AZD1222 vaccination. This sequence originates from an adult in good health. The CDR3 protein is CASSERDRVVDTIYF. As DNA, the CDR3 is TGTGCCAGCAGCGAGAGGGACAGGGTGGTTGACACCATATATTTT.